What follows are 31 T cell receptor beta chains derived from one specimen sequenced in a study of T cell repertoires in cytomegalovirus infection. Via MiXCR, TCRdb re-called the reads, giving one row per CDR3 protein. The profile shows a few hundred thousand distinct CDR3 sequences, more than 9% of them singletons. Sequenced input: PBMCs. These receptor sequences come from a human donor in good health (CMV status not recorded). Some clones in this sample may be carry-over from other donors' samples.

Only a few counts were recorded for this clonotype. The rearrangement links TRBV6-2 or TRBV6-3 to TRBJ1-2; D gene ambiguous. V gave up 2 bases and J gave up 7 bases, with 11 bases separating them. This CDR3 comprises 13 residues. Germline CDR1 reads MNHEY; CDR2 reads SVGEGT. This CDR3 reads CASSYGQVGGYTF. CDR3 in DNA: TGTGCCAGCAGTTACGGGCAGGTCGGTGGCTACACCTTC.

This clonotype was counted only a few times. This sequence joins TRBV7-8 and TRBJ2-4; D possibly corresponds to TRBD1 (6 bases). Trimming took off 5 bases at V and 6 bases at J, with 14 bases between the two ends. This CDR3 region has 14 residues. Per germline, CDR1 SGHVS and CDR2 FQNEAQ. In nucleotides, the CDR3 is TGTGCCAGCAGCCAAGGGGGTGAAGGAAACATTCAGTACTTC. Its translation: CASSQGGEGNIQYF.

J is TRBJ2-1 and V is TRBV5-4; TRBD1 is a possible D gene (5 bases). V lost 0 bases, J lost 0 bases, and 10 bases lay in between. CDR1 SGHNT and CDR2 YYREEE come from the germline V gene (reference sequence). The CDR3 length is 16 residues. In nucleotides, the CDR3 is TGTGCCAGCAGCTTGGAACAGGCTAGCTCCTACAATGAGCAGTTCTTC. It specifies CASSLEQASSYNEQFF.

The chain links TRBV7-8 to TRBJ1-2, with a weak D call TRBD1 (5 bases). V lost 7 bases and J lost 6, with 18 bases in between. This CDR3 is built from 14 residues. Germline V gene data show CDR1 as SGHVS and CDR2 as FQNEAQ. DNA for the CDR3: TGTGCCAGCATCTCGGCAGGGAGGGAGGATGGCTACACCTTC. Encoded protein: CASISAGREDGYTF.

This clonotype appeared a few times. This chain joins TRBV20-1 and TRBJ1-2; no clear D. The V gene lost 1 base and the J gene lost 2 bases, with 5 bases spanning the gap. The CDR3 totals 12 residues. Per the germline V gene, CDR1 is DFQATT and CDR2 is SNEGSKA (reference sequence). The CDR3: CSARGQNYGYTF. The CDR3 DNA reads as TGCAGTGCTAGAGGGCAAAACTATGGCTACACCTTC.

The CDR3 DNA follows: TGTGCCAGCAGCGTAGCTGAGGGGGCCAGGTGGAATGAGCAGTTCTTC. It specifies CASSVAEGARWNEQFF. The chain combines TRBV9 with TRBJ2-1; 7 bases match TRBD1. The trim removed 0 bases at V and 7 bases at J, leaving 10 bases unmatched. CDR1 is SGDLS and CDR2 is YYNGEE in the germline V gene. CDR3 length equals 16 residues.

Points on this clonotype: Given a much more abundant clone one base away, this may be a read error. The rearrangement joins TRBV4-1 to TRBJ2-3, with TRBD2 identical over 10 bases. CDR1 is MGHRA and CDR2 is YSYEKL in the germline V gene. The CDR3 covers 16 residues. Here the CDR3 reads CSSSQSSGGNTDTQYF. The CDR3 DNA reads TGTTCCAGCAGCCAATCTAGCGGGGGTAACACAGATACGCAGTATTTT.

This clonotype came up many times. The rearrangement links TRBV7-8 to TRBJ2-7, with 9 bases matching TRBD2. The CDR3 is 15 amino acids. J gave up 4 bases and V 3 bases, and 7 bases lay outside the gene matches. From germline, CDR1 is SGHVS and CDR2 FQNEAQ. CDR3 coding DNA: TGTGCCAGCAGCTTGGACCCGACTAGCGGTTACGAGCAGTACTTC. Residues: CASSLDPTSGYEQYF.

This clonotype was observed a handful of times. The chain joins TRBV7-2 to TRBJ2-1; D gene ambiguous. The CDR3 sequence is 16 residues long. The germline gives CDR1 SGHTA, CDR2 FQGNSA. V was cut by 1 base and J by 1 base, with 11 bases left in between. The CDR3 nucleotides read TGTGCCAGCAGCTTAGAAATTCGGTATTCCTACAATGAGCAGTTCTTC. Encoded protein: CASSLEIRYSYNEQFF. The variable domain in full, with the rest retrieved from reference TRBV7-2 and TRBJ2-1, is GAGVSQSPSNKVTEKGKDVELRCDPISGHTALYWYRQSLGQGLEFLIYFQGNSAPDKSGLPSDRFSAERTGGSVSTLTIQRTQQEDSAVYLCASSLEIRYSYNEQFFGPGTRLTVL.

This clonotype was detected a few times. The gene calls are TRBV4-2 and TRBJ1-3; possibly TRBD1 for D (6 bases). V lost 0 bases and J 0 bases, leaving 18 bases between the germline ends. In germline, CDR1 is LGHNA, CDR2 YNFKEQ. The CDR3 has 19 amino acids. The CDR3 spells CASSQDRGGRGFSGNTIYF. The CDR3 DNA sequence: TGTGCCAGCAGCCAAGATAGAGGGGGGAGAGGATTCTCTGGAAACACCATATATTTT.

This clonotype has a count of ten or more. This chain joins TRBV7-3 and TRBJ2-1; unclear D gene. This CDR3 is 11 amino acids long. The germline V gene has CDR1 SGHTA and CDR2 FQGTGA. V lost 8 bases to trimming and J lost 7 bases, with 9 bases between them. CDR3 coding DNA: TGTGCCAGCCCACAGTCGAATGAGCAGTTCTTC. Amino acid sequence: CASPQSNEQFF.

Ten or more counts support this clonotype. This chain uses TRBV28 with TRBJ1-1, with D uncertain. Germline CDR1 is MDHEN and CDR2 is SYDVKM. CDR3 length: 14 amino acids. V gave up 3 bases and J gave up 6 bases, with 14 bases separating them. The CDR3 DNA follows: TGTGCCAGCAGTTTTCCTGGCGGCGGCTCTGAAGCTTTCTTT. Its translation is CASSFPGGGSEAFF.

The chain is built from TRBV12-3 or TRBV12-4 and TRBJ1-5; 8 bases match TRBD1. After removal of 3 bases from V and 6 bases from J, the junction contained 4 bases not matched to a gene. The CDR3 is 14 residues long. The CDR3 region is CASSLSGGGQPQHF. The CDR3 DNA follows: TGTGCCAGCAGTTTGTCAGGGGGCGGTCAGCCCCAGCATTTT.

This rearrangement joins TRBV19 to TRBJ1-2; the D is unclear. CDR3 length: 14 residues. Germline V CDR1 and CDR2: LNHDA, SQIVND (reference sequence). V was shortened by 4 bases and J by 7 bases, with 16 bases between the two germline ends. CDR3 region: CASSRVEAGGGYTF. In nucleotides, the CDR3 is TGTGCCAGTAGTAGGGTGGAGGCAGGTGGTGGCTACACCTTC.

A note on this clonotype: A much larger clone sits a single nucleotide away, making a read error possible. The conserved phenylalanine or tryptophan normally closing the CDR3 is absent here, so this likely arose from a read error. Written as DNA, the CDR3 is TGTGCCAGCAGCTTAGGTAGCCCGCTTACAGGGGGATACGAGCAGTACCTC. This sequence encodes CASSLGSPLTGGYEQYL. The genes are TRBV7-2 and TRBJ2-7, with 8 bases that match TRBD1. The CDR3 runs to 17 residues. CDR1 and CDR2 from the germline V gene are SGHTA and FQGNSA. Trimming cost V 1 base and J 4 bases; bases outside gene matches: 12.

J is TRBJ2-4 and V is TRBV7-9; 8 positions match TRBD1. Germline CDR1 is SEHNR and CDR2 is FQNEAQ (reference sequence). This CDR3 has 15 amino acids. After removal of 5 bases from V and 6 bases from J, the junction contained 9 bases not matched to a gene. This chain's CDR3 is CASSTPDRVGNIQYF. The CDR3, as DNA: TGTGCCAGCAGCACTCCGGACAGGGTTGGAAACATTCAGTACTTC.

The rearrangement joins TRBV7-3 to TRBJ2-7; 9 bases line up with TRBD2. Germline values: CDR1 SGHTA, CDR2 FQGTGA. There are 17 residues in the CDR3. V gave up 1 base and J gave up 0 bases; unmatched junction bases: 7. The CDR3 region is CASSLSRAGGSSYEQYF. The CDR3 nucleotides are TGTGCCAGCAGCTTAAGTCGAGCGGGAGGATCCTCCTACGAGCAGTACTTC.

This clonotype qualifies as medium-sized. The rearrangement links TRBV28 to TRBJ2-1, with D possibly being TRBD1 (6 bases). The V gene lost 3 bases and the J gene lost 5 bases, with 17 bases spanning the gap. There are 16 residues in the CDR3. Germline CDR1 and CDR2: MDHEN and SYDVKM. CDR3 in amino acids: CASSFRKGVLNNEQFF. The CDR3 bases are TGTGCCAGCAGTTTCCGAAAGGGGGTCCTAAACAATGAGCAGTTCTTC.

The gene calls are TRBV20-1 and TRBJ1-5; the D gene is possibly TRBD1 (5 bases). V was trimmed by 1 base and J by 2 bases, leaving 9 bases between them. Looked up from germline, CDR1 is DFQATT and CDR2 is SNEGSKA (reference sequence). The CDR3 runs 14 residues. The CDR3 nucleotides read TGCAGTGCTAGAGTAGGGGCCGGCAATCAGCCCCAGCATTTT. Protein product: CSARVGAGNQPQHF.

There are many counts of this clonotype. This sequence joins TRBV10-3 and TRBJ1-1; D is perhaps TRBD1 (5 bases). V gave up 7 bases and J gave up 2 bases, with 11 bases separating them. CDR1 is ENHRY, CDR2 SYGVKD, per germline. This CDR3 has 13 amino acids. The CDR3 DNA follows: TGTGCCATCATGTTGGGGCCTAACACTGAAGCTTTCTTT. As protein: CAIMLGPNTEAFF.

The chain combines TRBV5-3 with TRBJ1-1, with 11 nucleotides matching TRBD1. TRBV5-3 is recorded as an ORF, its role being uncertain. This CDR3 has 15 residues. V lost 8 bases, J lost 5 bases, and 11 bases stayed unmatched. The CDR3 DNA sequence: TGTGCCAGCAGCATGGGGGGACAGGGGGAGACTGAAGCTTTCTTT. Protein product: CASSMGGQGETEAFF.

The chain employs TRBV14 and TRBJ2-1, with D unresolved. This CDR3 region has 13 residues. Trimming cost V 4 bases and J 0 bases, with 4 bases left between them. Germline V gene data show CDR1 as SGHDN and CDR2 as FVKESK. The CDR3 region is CASSPTSYNEQFF. CDR3 DNA: TGTGCCAGCAGCCCGACCTCCTACAATGAGCAGTTCTTC.

This clonotype appeared many times. This chain connects TRBV7-2 to TRBJ1-3; weak D call: TRBD1 (5 bases). V lost 1 base and J lost 2, with 9 bases in between. Looked up from germline, CDR1 is SGHTA and CDR2 is FQGNSA. The CDR3 spans 15 residues. CDR3 residues: CASSLGLGAGNTIYF. CDR3 nucleotides: TGTGCCAGCAGCTTAGGCTTGGGGGCTGGAAACACCATATATTTT.

This clonotype was seen a handful of times. The V gene is TRBV9, the J gene TRBJ2-7, with 9 bases matching TRBD1. The V gene end was trimmed by 0 bases and the J gene end by 2 bases; junction bases not matched to a gene: 6. Germline V gene sequence: CDR1 SGDLS, CDR2 YYNGEE. CDR3 length: 16 residues. The CDR3 spells CASSVAGTGNTYEQYF. CDR3 bases: TGTGCCAGCAGCGTAGCTGGGACAGGGAATACCTACGAGCAGTACTTC.

The sample holds many counts of this clonotype. The chain links TRBV7-2 to TRBJ2-6; 7 positions match TRBD2. The V segment lost 1 base and the J segment 3 bases; nucleotides outside the gene matches: 3. From germline, CDR1 is SGHTA and CDR2 FQGNSA. The CDR3 loop spans 16 amino acids. The CDR3 loop is CASSLGGGGGANVLTF. The DNA of the CDR3 is TGTGCCAGCAGCTTAGGCGGGGGTGGTGGGGCCAACGTCCTGACTTTC.

This CDR3 is CASSKTGSNYGYTF. Written as DNA, the CDR3 is TGTGCCAGCAGCAAGACAGGCTCTAACTATGGCTACACCTTC. The rearrangement joins TRBV25-1 to TRBJ1-2, with D perhaps matching TRBD1 (6 bases). CDR1 is MGHDK and CDR2 is SYGVNS in the germline V gene. Trimming removed 6 bases from V and 0 bases from J, with 11 bases in between. The length of the CDR3 is 14 residues.

The gene calls are TRBV10-3 and TRBJ2-1, with D unresolved. CDR3 size: 11 residues. From germline, CDR1 is ENHRY and CDR2 SYGVKD. Trimming cost V 3 bases and J 3 bases, with 0 bases left between them. For the CDR3, the DNA is TGTGCCATCAGTGACTACAATGAGCAGTTCTTC. It specifies CAISDYNEQFF.

This clonotype was recorded at least ten times. This sequence joins TRBV7-2 and TRBJ1-6; possibly TRBD1 for D (5 bases). The CDR3 length is 15 residues. Trimming stripped 5 bases from V and 7 bases from J, with 15 bases between. The germline CDR1 and CDR2 sequences are SGHTA and FQGNSA. The CDR3 DNA is TGTGCCAGCAGCGCACCGACAGTCCTCAATTCACCCCTCCACTTT. The encoded protein is CASSAPTVLNSPLHF. The whole variable domain, remainder taken from reference TRBV7-2 and TRBJ1-6, is GAGVSQSPSNKVTEKGKDVELRCDPISGHTALYWYRQSLGQGLEFLIYFQGNSAPDKSGLPSDRFSAERTGGSVSTLTIQRTQQEDSAVYLCASSAPTVLNSPLHFGNGTRLTVT.

This clonotype was observed a handful of times. The rearrangement joins TRBV7-9 to TRBJ2-7; unclear D gene. V lost 4 bases and J 1 base, leaving 14 bases between the germline ends. Germline CDR1 SEHNR, CDR2 FQNEAQ (reference sequence). This CDR3 is built from 15 residues. The CDR3 coding sequence is TGTGCCAGCAGCTCGAGGTCTCCCCCATCCTACGAGCAGTACTTC. It is translated as CASSSRSPPSYEQYF.

This clonotype was detected only a few times. The chain carries TRBV20-1 and TRBJ2-7; a weak D match, TRBD1 (6 bases). Trimming left V 6 bases short and J 2 bases short, with 17 bases between. Germline V CDR1 and CDR2: DFQATT, SNEGSKA (reference sequence). CDR3 length: 14 amino acids. The CDR3 spells CSAGTSPTPYEQYF. As DNA, the CDR3 is TGCAGTGCCGGGACATCTCCAACCCCCTACGAGCAGTACTTC.

The table lists this clonotype with a few counts. The chain has TRBV19 and TRBJ1-5, with TRBD1 matching 7 bases. Trimming removed 6 bases from V and 4 bases from J; junction bases left unmatched: 9. The CDR3 sequence is 15 residues long. Germline V gene data show CDR1 as LNHDA and CDR2 as SQIVND (reference sequence). The CDR3 is CASRETGVANQPQHF. In nucleotides, the CDR3 is TGTGCCAGTAGGGAAACAGGGGTGGCTAATCAGCCCCAGCATTTT. The whole variable domain, filled in from reference TRBV19 and TRBJ1-5, reads DGGITQSPKYLFRKEGQNVTLSCEQNLNHDAMYWYRQDPGQGLRLIYYSQIVNDFQKGDIAEGYSVSREKKESFPLTVTSAQKNPTAFYLCASRETGVANQPQHFGDGTRLSIL.